This TCR beta chain is drawn from a study of early T cells in non-severe SARS-CoV-2 infection. Across the whole study: RNA in bulk from unsorted whole blood was sequenced, and chains were unpaired.

Individually, cDNA molecules had unique molecular identifiers attached to them. MiXCR, run by TCRdb on the 5' RACE reads, gives a single entry per CDR3 protein. The sample has roughly 100,000 distinct CDR3 sequences; around 13% are singletons. This clonotype was observed at least ten times. Antigen specificity is unknown. V lost 3 bases to trimming and J lost 6 bases, with 13 bases between them. Germline CDR1 and CDR2: MNHNS and SASEGT. This CDR3 is 14 amino acids long. Study findings and constraints: Clonotype matching in VDJdb favored anti-spike CD8 responses and did not capture private and CD4 specificities.

Sequences were obtained from whole blood. The receptor comes from an adult who was a healthcare worker with PCR-confirmed SARS-CoV-2 infection or an uninfected control (not recorded which). This chain joins TRBV6-1 and TRBJ2-3, with D perhaps assigned TRBD1 or TRBD2 (5 bases each). The CDR3: CASSDKVWGDTQYF. For the CDR3, the DNA is TGTGCCAGCAGTGATAAGGTCTGGGGGGATACGCAGTATTTT.